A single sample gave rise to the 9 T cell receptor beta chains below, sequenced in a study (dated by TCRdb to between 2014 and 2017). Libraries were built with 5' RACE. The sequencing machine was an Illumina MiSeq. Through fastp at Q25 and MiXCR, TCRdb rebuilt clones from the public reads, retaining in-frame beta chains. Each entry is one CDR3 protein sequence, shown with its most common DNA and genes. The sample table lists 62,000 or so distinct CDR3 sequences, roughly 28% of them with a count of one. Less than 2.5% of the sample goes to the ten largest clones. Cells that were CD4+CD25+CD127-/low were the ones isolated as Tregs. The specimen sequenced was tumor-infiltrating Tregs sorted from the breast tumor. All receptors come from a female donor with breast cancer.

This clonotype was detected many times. The CDR3, as DNA: TGTGCCAGCAGCTCTGCCGGGACAGATGGCTACACCTTC. This encodes CASSSAGTDGYTF. The V gene is TRBV5-6, the J gene TRBJ1-2, with 7 bases aligning to TRBD1. J lost 6 bases, V lost 3 bases, and 5 bases had no gene match. Germline CDR1 reads SGHDT; CDR2 reads YYEEEE. The CDR3 spans 13 residues.

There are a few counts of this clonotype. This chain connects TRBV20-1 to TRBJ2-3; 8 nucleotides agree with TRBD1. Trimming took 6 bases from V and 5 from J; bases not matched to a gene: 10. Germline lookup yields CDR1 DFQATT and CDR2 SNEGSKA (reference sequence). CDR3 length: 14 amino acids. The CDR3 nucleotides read TGCAGTGCGAAATCCGGACAGGGAGTAGATACGCAGTATTTT. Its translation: CSAKSGQGVDTQYF.

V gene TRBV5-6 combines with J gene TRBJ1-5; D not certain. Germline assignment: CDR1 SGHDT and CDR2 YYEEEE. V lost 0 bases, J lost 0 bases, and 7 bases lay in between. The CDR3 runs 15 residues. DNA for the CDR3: TGTGCCAGCAGCTTGGAAGGGTATAGCAATCAGCCCCAGCATTTT. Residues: CASSLEGYSNQPQHF.

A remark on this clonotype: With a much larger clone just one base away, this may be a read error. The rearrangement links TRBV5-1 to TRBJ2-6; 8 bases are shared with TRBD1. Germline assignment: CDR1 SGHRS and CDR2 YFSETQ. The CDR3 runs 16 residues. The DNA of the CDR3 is TGCGCCAGCAGCTGGACAGGGAACTCTGGGGCCAACGTCCAGACTTTC. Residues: CASSWTGNSGANVQTF.

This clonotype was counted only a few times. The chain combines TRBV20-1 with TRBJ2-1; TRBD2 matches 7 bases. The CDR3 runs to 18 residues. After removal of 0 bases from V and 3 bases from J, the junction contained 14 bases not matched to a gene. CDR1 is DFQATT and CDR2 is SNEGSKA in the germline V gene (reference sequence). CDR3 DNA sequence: TGCAGTGCTAGAGATTTCGGAAGTACTAGCGACCGCTACAATGAGCAGTTCTTC. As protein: CSARDFGSTSDRYNEQFF.

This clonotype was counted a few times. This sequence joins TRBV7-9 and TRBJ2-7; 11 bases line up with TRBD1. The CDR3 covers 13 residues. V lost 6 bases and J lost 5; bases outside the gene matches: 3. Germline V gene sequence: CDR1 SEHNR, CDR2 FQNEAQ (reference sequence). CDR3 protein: CASRGTGGNEQYF. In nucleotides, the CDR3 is TGTGCCAGCAGGGGGACAGGGGGGAACGAGCAGTACTTC.

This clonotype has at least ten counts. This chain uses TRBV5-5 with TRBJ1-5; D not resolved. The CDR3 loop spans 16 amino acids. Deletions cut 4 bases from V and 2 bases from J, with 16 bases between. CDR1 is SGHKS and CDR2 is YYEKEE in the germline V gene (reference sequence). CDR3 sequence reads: CASSGGNQMGNQPQHF. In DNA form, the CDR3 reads TGTGCCAGCAGCGGAGGAAACCAGATGGGCAATCAGCCCCAGCATTTT.

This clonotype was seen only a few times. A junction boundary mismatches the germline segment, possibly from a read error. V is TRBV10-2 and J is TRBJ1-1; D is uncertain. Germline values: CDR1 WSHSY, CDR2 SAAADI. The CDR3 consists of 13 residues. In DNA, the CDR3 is TGTGCCAGCAGAGCCGGCCTGGACACTGAAGCTTTCTTT. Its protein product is CASRAGLDTEAFF.

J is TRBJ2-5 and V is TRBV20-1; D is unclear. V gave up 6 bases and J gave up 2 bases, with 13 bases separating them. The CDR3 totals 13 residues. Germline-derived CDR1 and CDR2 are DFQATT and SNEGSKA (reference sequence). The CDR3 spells CSAELPGQETQYF. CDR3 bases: TGCAGTGCCGAACTACCCGGGCAAGAGACCCAGTACTTC.